The rows below give T cell receptor beta chains drawn from one sample of a study of CD8 T cells in ankylosing spondylitis. Each CDR3 protein gets one entry after TCRdb re-called the 5' RACE reads with MiXCR. The sample has a few hundred thousand distinct CDR3 sequences; 9.5% to 15% are singletons. Source material: blood, either unsorted or a sorted T cell fraction (not recorded which). These receptors all stem from a male donor with ankylosing spondylitis. Each CDR3 is given with its conserved first and last residue. A D gene is named only where the DNA matches it firmly. Size tells how often a clone was seen (once, few, many) or the class of an expanded clone, and some rows leave it out.

V	J	size	D	DNA	CDR3
TRBV11-2	TRBJ1-4	few	NA	TGTGCCAGCAGCGTAGACCCAGGATCCGAAAAACTGTTTTTT	CASSVDPGSEKLFF
TRBV7-2	TRBJ2-1	many	NA	TGTGCCAGCAGCTTAGTGTACGGGAGCTCCTACAATGAGCAGTTCTTC	CASSLVYGSSYNEQFF
TRBV24-1	TRBJ2-1	few	NA	TGTGCCACCAGATCAGACAGTCGGAATGAGCAGTTCTTC	CATRSDSRNEQFF
TRBV5-6	TRBJ2-5	NA	TRBD2	TGTGCCAGCAGCCCGACGACTAGCGGACAAGAGACCCAGTACTTC	CASSPTTSGQETQYF
TRBV15	TRBJ1-3	NA	NA	TGTGCCACCAGCAGAGATAGCACAGGATACTCTGGAAACACCATATATTTT	CATSRDSTGYSGNTIYF
TRBV5-1	TRBJ2-3	NA	TRBD2	TGCGCCACCCAAAGAGGGCTAGCGGGAATAACAGATACGCAGTATTTT	CATQRGLAGITDTQYF
TRBV30	TRBJ2-1	NA	NA	TGTGCCTGGAGTATTATGGTCCGGGCGGATGAGCAGTTCTTC	CAWSIMVRADEQFF
TRBV3-1	TRBJ1-6	few	TRBD1	TGTGCCAGCAGCCAAGGGGACAGGGATAATTCACCCCTCCACTTT	CASSQGDRDNSPLHF
TRBV12-3/TRBV12-4	TRBJ1-1	few	NA	TGTGCCAGCAGTTTAAGTTTCGCGAACACTGAAGCTTTCTTT	CASSLSFANTEAFF
TRBV24-1	TRBJ2-2	few	NA	TGTGCCACCAGCGACAGTTCTAACACCGGGGAGCTGTTTTTT	CATSDSSNTGELFF
TRBV11-2	TRBJ1-1	few	NA	TGTGCCAGCAGCGATAAGATTGGGATGGCTTTCTTT	CASSDKIGMAFF
TRBV5-5	TRBJ1-1	few	NA	TGTGCCAGCAGCCTCAAGTTCACTGAAGCTTTCTTT	CASSLKFTEAFF
TRBV29-1	TRBJ2-7	NA	NA	TGCAGCGTTTCAGGCCCGGTCGGAACCTACGAGCAGTACTTC	CSVSGPVGTYEQYF
TRBV15	TRBJ1-1	NA	NA	TGTGCCACCAGCAGAGAGGCAGGGTGGAACACTGAAGCTTTCTTT	CATSREAGWNTEAFF
TRBV18	TRBJ2-3	few	TRBD1	TGTGCCAGCTCTCCGGGGACAGGCGGAGATACGCAGTATTTT	CASSPGTGGDTQYF
TRBV2	TRBJ2-2	few	NA	TGTGCCTCCAGGGCGGAGATTACAAACACCGGGGAGCTGTTTTTT	CASRAEITNTGELFF
TRBV12-3/TRBV12-4	TRBJ1-5	many	NA	TGTGCCAGCAGTTTAACAGACAATCAGCCCCAGCATTTT	CASSLTDNQPQHF
TRBV20-1	TRBJ2-5	few	NA	TGCAGTGCTAGAGACCGGACATCCCAAGAGACCCAGTACTTC	CSARDRTSQETQYF
TRBV5-1	TRBJ1-5	many	NA	TGCGCCAGCAGCCCGCTCGGGGGGGACAATCAGCCCCAGCATTTT	CASSPLGGDNQPQHF
TRBV12-3/TRBV12-4	TRBJ2-4	many	NA	TGTGCCAGCAGCTCAGACAGACAAAACATTCAGTACTTC	CASSSDRQNIQYF
TRBV24-1	TRBJ2-1	NA	TRBD2	TGTGCCACCAGTGACTGGGGACTAGCGGGAACCCATGAGCAGTTCTTC	CATSDWGLAGTHEQFF
TRBV7-9	TRBJ1-3	NA	NA	TGTGCCAGCAGCTTACGAGGCCTTGACACCATATATTTT	CASSLRGLDTIYF
TRBV19	TRBJ2-1	few	NA	TGTGCCTCCGGGCACGGATACAATGAGCAGTTCTTC	CASGHGYNEQFF
TRBV29-1	TRBJ2-3	NA	NA	TGCAGCGTTGATTCCGGGGCTAGCACAGATACGCAGTATTTT	CSVDSGASTDTQYF
TRBV7-2	TRBJ2-3	few	TRBD2	TGTGCCAGCAGCCGAGTGGCGGGAGGGGGCGCAGATACGCAGTATTTT	CASSRVAGGGADTQYF
TRBV4-2	TRBJ1-4	few	NA	TGTGCCAGCAGCCCAAACTATAGGTCAACTAATGAAAAACTGTTTTTT	CASSPNYRSTNEKLFF
TRBV24-1	TRBJ1-5	NA	NA	TGTGCCACCAGTGATTTAACGGGGAGCCAGCCCCAGCATTTT	CATSDLTGSQPQHF
TRBV7-2	TRBJ1-2	NA	TRBD1	TGTGCCAGCAGCTTAGACAGGGGGTATGGAGGCTACACCTTC	CASSLDRGYGGYTF
TRBV20-1	TRBJ1-4	many	NA	TGCAGTGCTAGAGTCTCCGGGACGGGAAATGAAAAACTGTTTTTT	CSARVSGTGNEKLFF
TRBV5-5	TRBJ2-1	NA	NA	TGTGCCAGCAGCTTAAATCGGCCGGCTTACAATGAGCAGTTCTTC	CASSLNRPAYNEQFF
TRBV20-1	TRBJ2-1	NA	NA	TGCAGTGCTAGTCCGGGGATTGGCGAGCAGTTCTTC	CSASPGIGEQFF
TRBV27	TRBJ1-1	NA	TRBD1	TGTGCCAACAGGTGGGGACAGGGGACTGACACTGAAGCTTTCTTT	CANRWGQGTDTEAFF
TRBV12-3/TRBV12-4	TRBJ2-3	many	TRBD2	TGTGCCAGCAGCCCACCCATCCCGGGACTAGCGGGGAGCACAGATACGCAGTATTTT	CASSPPIPGLAGSTDTQYF
TRBV20-1	TRBJ2-1	few	TRBD2	TGCAGTGCTAGAGAGCCGGGCGGGAGGGCGGATGAGCAGTTCTTC	CSAREPGGRADEQFF
TRBV25-1	TRBJ2-1	NA	NA	TGTGCCAGCAGTGACCTACGCGGCGGTAATGAGCAGTTCTTC	CASSDLRGGNEQFF
TRBV24-1	TRBJ2-1	few	TRBD2	TGTGCCACCAGTGATATTGGGACTAGCGGGAGCCTGTACAATGAGCAGTTCTTC	CATSDIGTSGSLYNEQFF
TRBV29-1	TRBJ1-1	few	TRBD1	TGCAGCGTTGATCGGACAGGGACCCCTGAAGCTTTCTTT	CSVDRTGTPEAFF
TRBV20-1	TRBJ1-3	few	NA	TGCAGTACATCCGCGACAGTTGGAAACACCATATATTTT	CSTSATVGNTIYF
TRBV24-1	TRBJ2-1	many	TRBD1	TGTGCCACCAGTGACCTCCGACCGGGACAGGGGTTTAATGAGCAGTTCTTC	CATSDLRPGQGFNEQFF
TRBV4-1	TRBJ1-5	few	TRBD1	TGCGCCAGCAGCCAACGGACAGGGGGCGATCAGCCCCAGCATTTT	CASSQRTGGDQPQHF
TRBV4-2	TRBJ2-7	few	NA	TGTGCCAGCAGCCAAGAGGCCCGCTCCTACGAGCAGTACTTC	CASSQEARSYEQYF
TRBV24-1	TRBJ2-1	many	TRBD2	TGTGCCACCAGTGATTTTAGCGGGAGCTCCTACAATGAGCAGTTCTTC	CATSDFSGSSYNEQFF
TRBV7-2	TRBJ2-1	few	TRBD2	TGTGCCAGCAGCCCCCGGGGGAAGCGGGAGGAAAATGAGCAGTTCTTC	CASSPRGKREENEQFF
TRBV27	TRBJ2-1	NA	TRBD1	TGTGCCAGCAGTTCATGGACAGGGGACAATGAGCAGTTCTTC	CASSSWTGDNEQFF